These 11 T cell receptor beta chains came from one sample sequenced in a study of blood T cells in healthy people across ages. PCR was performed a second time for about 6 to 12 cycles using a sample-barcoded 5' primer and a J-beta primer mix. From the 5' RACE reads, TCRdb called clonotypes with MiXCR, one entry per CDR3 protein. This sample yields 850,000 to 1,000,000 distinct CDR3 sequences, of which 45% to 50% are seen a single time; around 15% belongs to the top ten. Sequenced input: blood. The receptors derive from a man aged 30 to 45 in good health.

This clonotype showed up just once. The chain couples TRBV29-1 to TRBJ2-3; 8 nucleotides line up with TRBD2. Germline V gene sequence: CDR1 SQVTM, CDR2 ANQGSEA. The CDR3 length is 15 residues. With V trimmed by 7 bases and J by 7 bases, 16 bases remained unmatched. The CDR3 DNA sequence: TGCAGCGACGAGGGATCTAGCGGGTTCTTAAATACGCAGTATTTT. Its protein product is CSDEGSSGFLNTQYF.

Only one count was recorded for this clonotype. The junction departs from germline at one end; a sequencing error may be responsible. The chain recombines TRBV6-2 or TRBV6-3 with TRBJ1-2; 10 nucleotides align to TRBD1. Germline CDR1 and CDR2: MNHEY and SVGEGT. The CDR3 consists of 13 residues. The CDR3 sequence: CAGSYSGTGDYTF. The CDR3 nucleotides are TGTGCCGGCAGTTACTCTGGGACAGGGGACTACACCTTC.

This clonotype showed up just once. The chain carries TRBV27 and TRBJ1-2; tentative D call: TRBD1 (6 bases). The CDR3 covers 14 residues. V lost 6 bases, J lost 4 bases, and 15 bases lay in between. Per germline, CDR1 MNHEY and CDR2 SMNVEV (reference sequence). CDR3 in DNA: TGTGCCAGCAGCAGAACAGGGAAGGGCTATGGCTACACCTTC. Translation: CASSRTGKGYGYTF.

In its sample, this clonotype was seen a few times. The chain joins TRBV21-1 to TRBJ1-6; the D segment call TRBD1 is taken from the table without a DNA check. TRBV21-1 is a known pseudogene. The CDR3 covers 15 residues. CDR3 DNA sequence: TGTGCCAGCAGCATCACAGGTCTCCCTAATTCACCCCTCCACTTT. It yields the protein CASSITGLPNSPLHF.

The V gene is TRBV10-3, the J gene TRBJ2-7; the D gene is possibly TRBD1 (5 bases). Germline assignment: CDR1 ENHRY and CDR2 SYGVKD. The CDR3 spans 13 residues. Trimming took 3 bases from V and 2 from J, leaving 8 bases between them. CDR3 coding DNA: TGTGCCATCAGTGACCAGGGCCCCTACGAGCAGTACTTC. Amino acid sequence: CAISDQGPYEQYF.

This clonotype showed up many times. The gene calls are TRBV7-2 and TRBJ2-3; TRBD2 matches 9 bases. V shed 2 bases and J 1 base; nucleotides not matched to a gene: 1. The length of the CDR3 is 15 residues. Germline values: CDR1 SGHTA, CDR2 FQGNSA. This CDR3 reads CASSLIAGGTDTQYF. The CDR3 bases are TGTGCCAGCAGCTTAATAGCGGGGGGCACAGATACGCAGTATTTT.

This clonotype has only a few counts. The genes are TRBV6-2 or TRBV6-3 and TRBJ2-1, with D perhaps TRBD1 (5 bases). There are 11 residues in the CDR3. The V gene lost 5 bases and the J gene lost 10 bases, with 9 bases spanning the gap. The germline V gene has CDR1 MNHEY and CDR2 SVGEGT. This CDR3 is CASSLNREQFF. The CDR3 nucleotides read TGTGCCAGCAGTCTTAACAGGGAGCAGTTCTTC.

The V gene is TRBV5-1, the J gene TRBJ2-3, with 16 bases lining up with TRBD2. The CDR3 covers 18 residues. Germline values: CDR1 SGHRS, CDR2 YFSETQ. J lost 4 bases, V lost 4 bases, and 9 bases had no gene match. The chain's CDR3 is CASSPGTSGGAGSDTQYF. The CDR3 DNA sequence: TGCGCCAGCAGCCCTGGGACTAGCGGGGGGGCCGGCTCAGATACGCAGTATTTT.

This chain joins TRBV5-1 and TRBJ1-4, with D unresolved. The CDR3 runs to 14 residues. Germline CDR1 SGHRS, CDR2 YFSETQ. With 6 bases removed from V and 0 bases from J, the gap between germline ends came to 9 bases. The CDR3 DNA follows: TGCGCCAGCAAAGGGTCCACAACTAATGAAAAACTGTTTTTT. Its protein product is CASKGSTTNEKLFF.

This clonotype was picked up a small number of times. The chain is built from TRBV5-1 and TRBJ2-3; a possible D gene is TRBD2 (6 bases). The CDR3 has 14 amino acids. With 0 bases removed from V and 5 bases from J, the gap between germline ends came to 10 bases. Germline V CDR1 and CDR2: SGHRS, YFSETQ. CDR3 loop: CASSLASGLDTQYF. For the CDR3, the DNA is TGCGCCAGCAGCTTGGCTTCGGGACTAGATACGCAGTATTTT. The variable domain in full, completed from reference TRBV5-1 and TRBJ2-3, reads KAGVTQTPRYLIKTRGQQVTLSCSPISGHRSVSWYQQTPGQGLQFLFEYFSETQRNKGNFPGRFSGRQFSNSRSEMNVSTLELGDSALYLCASSLASGLDTQYFGPGTRLTVL.

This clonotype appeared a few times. CDR3 loop: CASSLSRSSGANVLTF. The CDR3 DNA sequence: TGTGCCAGCAGTTTATCGAGGAGCTCTGGGGCCAACGTCCTGACTTTC. The V gene is TRBV27, the J gene TRBJ2-6; D gene uncertain. V gave up 0 bases and J gave up 0 bases, with 6 bases separating them. This CDR3 has 16 amino acids. Germline assignment: CDR1 MNHEY and CDR2 SMNVEV (reference sequence).